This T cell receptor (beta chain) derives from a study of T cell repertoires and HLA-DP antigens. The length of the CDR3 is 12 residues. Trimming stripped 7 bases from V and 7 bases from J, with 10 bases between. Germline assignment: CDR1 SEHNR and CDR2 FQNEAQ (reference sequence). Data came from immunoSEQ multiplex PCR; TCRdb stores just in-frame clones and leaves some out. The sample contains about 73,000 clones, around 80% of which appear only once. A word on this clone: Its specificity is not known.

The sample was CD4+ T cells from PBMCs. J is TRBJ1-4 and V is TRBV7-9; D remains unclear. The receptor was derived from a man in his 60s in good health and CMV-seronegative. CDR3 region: CASKGLSEKLFF. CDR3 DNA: TGTGCCAGCAAAGGACTAAGTGAAAAACTGTTTTTT.